This T cell receptor (beta chain) was retrieved from a study of T cell repertoires in aging, cancer and after chemotherapy. Broader study findings: In healthy donors, age-related TCR diversity loss mainly reflected lost richness.

TRB rearrangements spanning V, D and J were amplified using mixed TRB-A/B primers. TCRdb passed the multiplex PCR reads through MiXCR, listing each CDR3 protein once. The sample holds some 4,900 distinct CDR3 sequences; 26% are singletons and the top ten take 6.5% to 9%. TCR beta rearrangements were amplified from peripheral blood genomic DNA. On this clonotype itself: The target antigen is unknown.

The V end lost 4 bases, the J end lost 6 bases, and 17 bases lay between the germline ends. The CDR3 has 15 residues. Germline CDR1 SNHLY, CDR2 FYNNEI. The TCR sequence derives from a human donor in good health. The V and J genes are TRBV2 and TRBJ2-3, with D possibly being TRBD1 or TRBD2 (6 bases each). Sequencing was done on a sample of blood. The CDR3 DNA reads TGTGCCAGCAGTGTGGGTTCGGGGGCGCAGGATACGCAGTATTTT. Protein: CASSVGSGAQDTQYF.